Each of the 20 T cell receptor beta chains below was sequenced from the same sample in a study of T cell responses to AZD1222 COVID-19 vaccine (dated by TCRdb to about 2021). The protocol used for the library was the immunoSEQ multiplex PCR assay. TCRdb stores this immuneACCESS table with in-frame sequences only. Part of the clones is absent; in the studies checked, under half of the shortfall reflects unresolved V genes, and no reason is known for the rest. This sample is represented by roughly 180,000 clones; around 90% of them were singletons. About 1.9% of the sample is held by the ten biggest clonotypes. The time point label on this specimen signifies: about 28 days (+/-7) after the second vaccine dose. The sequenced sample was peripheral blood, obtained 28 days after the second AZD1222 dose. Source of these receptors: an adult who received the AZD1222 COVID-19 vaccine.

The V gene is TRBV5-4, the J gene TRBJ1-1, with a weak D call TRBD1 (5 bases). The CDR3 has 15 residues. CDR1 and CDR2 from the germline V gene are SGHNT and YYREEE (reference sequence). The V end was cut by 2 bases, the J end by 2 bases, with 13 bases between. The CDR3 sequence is CASSLVRGANTEAFF. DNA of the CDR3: TGTGCCAGCAGCTTAGTAAGAGGGGCTAACACTGAAGCTTTCTTT.

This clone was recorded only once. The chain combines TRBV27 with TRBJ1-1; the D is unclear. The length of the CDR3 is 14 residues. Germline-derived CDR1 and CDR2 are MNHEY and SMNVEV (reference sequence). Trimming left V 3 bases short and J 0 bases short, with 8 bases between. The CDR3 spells CASSFGRMNTEAFF. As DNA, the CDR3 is TGTGCCAGCAGTTTTGGCCGTATGAACACTGAAGCTTTCTTT.

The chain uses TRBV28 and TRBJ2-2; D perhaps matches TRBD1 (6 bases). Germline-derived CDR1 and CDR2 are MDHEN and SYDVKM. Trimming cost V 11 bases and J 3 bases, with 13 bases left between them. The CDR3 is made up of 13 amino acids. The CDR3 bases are TGTGCCCCCCAGGGGTGGGACACCGGGGAGCTGTTTTTT. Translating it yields CAPQGWDTGELFF.

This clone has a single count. The DNA of the CDR3 is TGTGCCAGCAGCGGGAGGGCCAACTACAATGAGCAGTTCTTC. It translates to CASSGRANYNEQFF. The rearrangement links TRBV6-5 to TRBJ2-1, with 8 bases matching TRBD2. CDR3 length: 14 amino acids. Looked up from germline, CDR1 is MNHEY and CDR2 is SVGAGI. The V gene end was trimmed by 6 bases and the J gene end by 3 bases; junction bases not matched to a gene: 4.

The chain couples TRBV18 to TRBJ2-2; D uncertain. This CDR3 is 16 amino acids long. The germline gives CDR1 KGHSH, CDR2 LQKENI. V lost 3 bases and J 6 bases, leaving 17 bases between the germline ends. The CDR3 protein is CASSPKAGQIPGELFF. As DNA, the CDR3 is TGTGCCAGCTCACCTAAGGCAGGTCAAATCCCCGGGGAGCTGTTTTTT.

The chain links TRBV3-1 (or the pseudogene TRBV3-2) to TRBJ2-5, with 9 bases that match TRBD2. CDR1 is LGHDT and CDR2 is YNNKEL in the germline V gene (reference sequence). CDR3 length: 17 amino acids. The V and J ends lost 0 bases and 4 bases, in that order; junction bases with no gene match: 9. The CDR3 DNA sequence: TGTGCCAGCAGCCAAGATCGTTGGCGGGGGGGAGTAGAGACCCAGTACTTC. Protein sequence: CASSQDRWRGGVETQYF.

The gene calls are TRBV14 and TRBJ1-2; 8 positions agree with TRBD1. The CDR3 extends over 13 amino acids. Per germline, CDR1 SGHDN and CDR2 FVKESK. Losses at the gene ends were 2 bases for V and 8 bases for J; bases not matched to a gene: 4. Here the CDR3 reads CASSQTTGDGYTF. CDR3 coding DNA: TGTGCCAGCAGCCAAACGACAGGGGACGGCTACACCTTC.

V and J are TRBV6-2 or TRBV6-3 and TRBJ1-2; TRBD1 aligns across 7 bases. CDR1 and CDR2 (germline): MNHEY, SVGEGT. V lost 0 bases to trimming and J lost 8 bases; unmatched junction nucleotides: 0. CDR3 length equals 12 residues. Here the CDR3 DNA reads TGTGCCAGCAGTTACTCGACAGGGGGCTACACCTTC. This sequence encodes CASSYSTGGYTF.

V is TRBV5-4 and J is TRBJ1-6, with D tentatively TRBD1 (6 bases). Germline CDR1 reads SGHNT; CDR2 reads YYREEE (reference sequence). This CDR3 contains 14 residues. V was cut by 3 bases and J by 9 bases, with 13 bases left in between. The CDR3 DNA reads TGTGCCAGCAGCTCCTACAGGGACGGTTCACCCCTCCACTTT. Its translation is CASSSYRDGSPLHF.

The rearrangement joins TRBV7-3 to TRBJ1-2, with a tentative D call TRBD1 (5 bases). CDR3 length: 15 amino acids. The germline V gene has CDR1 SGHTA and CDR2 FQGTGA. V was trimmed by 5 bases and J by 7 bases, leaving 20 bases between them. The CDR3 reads CASSIYGTAESGYTF. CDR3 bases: TGTGCCAGCAGCATTTACGGGACGGCGGAGTCTGGCTACACCTTC.

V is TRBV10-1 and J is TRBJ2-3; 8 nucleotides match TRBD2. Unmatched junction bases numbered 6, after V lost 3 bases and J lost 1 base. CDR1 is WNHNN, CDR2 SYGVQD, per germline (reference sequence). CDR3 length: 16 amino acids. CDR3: CASSEISGVGTDTQYF. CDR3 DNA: TGCGCCAGCAGTGAAATTAGCGGGGTGGGCACAGATACGCAGTATTTT.

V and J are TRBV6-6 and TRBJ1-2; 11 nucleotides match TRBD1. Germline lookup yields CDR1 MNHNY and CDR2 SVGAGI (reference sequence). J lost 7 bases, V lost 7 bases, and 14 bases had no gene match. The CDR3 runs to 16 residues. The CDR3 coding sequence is TGTGCCAGCACCAAGGGGGAGGGACAGGGGGTCGGTGGCTACACCTTC. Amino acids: CASTKGEGQGVGGYTF.

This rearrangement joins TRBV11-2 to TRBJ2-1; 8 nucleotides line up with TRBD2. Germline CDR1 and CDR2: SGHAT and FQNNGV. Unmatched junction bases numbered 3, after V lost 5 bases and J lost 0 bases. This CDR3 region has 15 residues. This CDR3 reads CASSVSGVSYNEQFF. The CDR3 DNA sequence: TGTGCCAGCAGCGTTAGCGGGGTCTCCTACAATGAGCAGTTCTTC. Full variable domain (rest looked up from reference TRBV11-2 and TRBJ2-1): EAGVAQSPRYKIIEKRQSVAFWCNPISGHATLYWYQQILGQGPKLLIQFQNNGVVDDSQLPKDRFSAERLKGVDSTLKIQPAKLEDSAVYLCASSVSGVSYNEQFFGPGTRLTVL.

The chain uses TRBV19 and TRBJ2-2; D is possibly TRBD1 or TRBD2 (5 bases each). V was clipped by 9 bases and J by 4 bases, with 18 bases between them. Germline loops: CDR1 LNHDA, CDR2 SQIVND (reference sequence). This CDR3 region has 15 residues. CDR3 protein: CASRERGMATGELFF. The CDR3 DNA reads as TGTGCCAGCAGAGAGAGGGGAATGGCCACCGGGGAGCTGTTTTTT.

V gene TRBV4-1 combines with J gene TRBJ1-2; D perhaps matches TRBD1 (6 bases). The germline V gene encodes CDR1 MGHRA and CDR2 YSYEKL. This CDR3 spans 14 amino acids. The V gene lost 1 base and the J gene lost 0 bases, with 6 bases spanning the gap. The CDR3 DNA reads TGCGCCAGCAGCCAAGGGACAGCTAACTATGGCTACACCTTC. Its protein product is CASSQGTANYGYTF.

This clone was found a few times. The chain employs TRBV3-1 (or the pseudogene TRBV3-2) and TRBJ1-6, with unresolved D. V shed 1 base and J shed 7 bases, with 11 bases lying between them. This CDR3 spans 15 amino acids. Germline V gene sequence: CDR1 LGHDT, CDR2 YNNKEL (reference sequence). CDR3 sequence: CASSQVTRLNSPLHF. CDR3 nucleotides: TGTGCCAGCAGCCAAGTCACACGGTTAAATTCACCCCTCCACTTT.

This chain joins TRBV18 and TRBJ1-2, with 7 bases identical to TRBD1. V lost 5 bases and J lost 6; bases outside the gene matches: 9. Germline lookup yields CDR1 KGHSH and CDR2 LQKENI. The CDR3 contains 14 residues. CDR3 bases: TGTGCCAGCTCATCCCGGACAGGAACAAATGGCTACACCTTC. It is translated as CASSSRTGTNGYTF.

CDR3 sequence: CSVEDPWAGAFF. The CDR3 DNA is TGCAGCGTTGAAGATCCTTGGGCTGGGGCTTTCTTT. This chain uses TRBV29-1 with TRBJ1-1, with D hard to call. Per the germline V gene, CDR1 is SQVTM and CDR2 is ANQGSEA. V lost 0 bases to trimming and J lost 11 bases, with 13 bases between them. This CDR3 contains 12 residues.

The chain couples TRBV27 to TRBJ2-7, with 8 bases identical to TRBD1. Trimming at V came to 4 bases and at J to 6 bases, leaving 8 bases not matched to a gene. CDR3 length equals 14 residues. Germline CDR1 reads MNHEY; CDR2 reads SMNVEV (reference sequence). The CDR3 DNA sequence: TGTGCCAGCAGTTGGACAGGGAGCGTGAGCGAGCAGTACTTC. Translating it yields CASSWTGSVSEQYF.

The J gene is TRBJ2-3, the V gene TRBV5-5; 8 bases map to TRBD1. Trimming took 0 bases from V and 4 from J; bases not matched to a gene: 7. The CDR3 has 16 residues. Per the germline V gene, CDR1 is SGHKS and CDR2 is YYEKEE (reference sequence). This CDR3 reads CASSLGQGAGPDTQYF. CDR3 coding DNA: TGTGCCAGCAGCTTGGGTCAGGGGGCGGGCCCAGATACGCAGTATTTT.